The T cell receptor (beta chain) described here comes from a study of CD8+ T cells in alopecia areata. General observations from the study: There were also resident alphabeta T cells of normal skin sequenced in scalp samples. Compared with normal scalp, lesional scalp had higher clonality and more expanded CD8+ clones.

Sequencing used cDNA as its template, made by extracting RNA and reverse transcribing it. TCRdb's table, derived via immunoSEQ multiplex PCR, lists solely in-frame clones and lacks some. The table has 110,000 or so clones, around 55% seen once. Sorting separated CD4+ and CD8+ T cells out of PBMCs. This clone was detected many times. The antigen is unknown. The sequencing input was CD8+ T cells sorted from blood. This TCR came from a human donor in good health.

This CDR3 reads CASSLGATEAFF. The CDR3 nucleotides read TGTGCCAGCAGCTTAGGGGCCACTGAAGCTTTCTTT. The genes are TRBV7-9 and TRBJ1-1; D remains ambiguous. CDR3 length equals 12 residues. Germline CDR1 reads SEHNR; CDR2 reads FQNEAQ (reference sequence). The ends were cut back, 1 base at V and 4 bases at J, with 4 bases in the middle.